This TCR beta chain comes out of a study of cytomegalovirus exposure and HLA in healthy donors. Study summary: From HLA-typed donors, an early data release held roughly 80 million unique TCRs.

The CDR3 sequence is 13 residues long. After removal of 5 bases from V and 8 bases from J, the junction contained 8 bases not matched to a gene. CDR1 is MNHNY and CDR2 is SVGAGI in the germline V gene (reference sequence). The PCR contained 60 Vbeta and 13 Jbeta primers. Only in-frame clones appear in the TCRdb table, and some are missing; sequencing was by immunoSEQ multiplex PCR. The sample contains some 70,000 clones, roughly two thirds of which appear only once. Notes on the study in general: What a later analysis reportedly showed was that an Asian-associated ancestry cluster had fewer N-insertions than the approximately 670-donor mean.

This clone rates as hyperexpanded. Its antigen is not known. This chain uses TRBV6-6 with TRBJ1-2, with TRBD1 matching 7 bases. Sequences were obtained from PBMCs. The TCR sequence derives from a male donor in good health and CMV-seropositive. The CDR3 DNA is TGTGCCAGCAGTGTACCCGGGACAGAAGGCTACACCTTC. This sequence encodes CASSVPGTEGYTF.